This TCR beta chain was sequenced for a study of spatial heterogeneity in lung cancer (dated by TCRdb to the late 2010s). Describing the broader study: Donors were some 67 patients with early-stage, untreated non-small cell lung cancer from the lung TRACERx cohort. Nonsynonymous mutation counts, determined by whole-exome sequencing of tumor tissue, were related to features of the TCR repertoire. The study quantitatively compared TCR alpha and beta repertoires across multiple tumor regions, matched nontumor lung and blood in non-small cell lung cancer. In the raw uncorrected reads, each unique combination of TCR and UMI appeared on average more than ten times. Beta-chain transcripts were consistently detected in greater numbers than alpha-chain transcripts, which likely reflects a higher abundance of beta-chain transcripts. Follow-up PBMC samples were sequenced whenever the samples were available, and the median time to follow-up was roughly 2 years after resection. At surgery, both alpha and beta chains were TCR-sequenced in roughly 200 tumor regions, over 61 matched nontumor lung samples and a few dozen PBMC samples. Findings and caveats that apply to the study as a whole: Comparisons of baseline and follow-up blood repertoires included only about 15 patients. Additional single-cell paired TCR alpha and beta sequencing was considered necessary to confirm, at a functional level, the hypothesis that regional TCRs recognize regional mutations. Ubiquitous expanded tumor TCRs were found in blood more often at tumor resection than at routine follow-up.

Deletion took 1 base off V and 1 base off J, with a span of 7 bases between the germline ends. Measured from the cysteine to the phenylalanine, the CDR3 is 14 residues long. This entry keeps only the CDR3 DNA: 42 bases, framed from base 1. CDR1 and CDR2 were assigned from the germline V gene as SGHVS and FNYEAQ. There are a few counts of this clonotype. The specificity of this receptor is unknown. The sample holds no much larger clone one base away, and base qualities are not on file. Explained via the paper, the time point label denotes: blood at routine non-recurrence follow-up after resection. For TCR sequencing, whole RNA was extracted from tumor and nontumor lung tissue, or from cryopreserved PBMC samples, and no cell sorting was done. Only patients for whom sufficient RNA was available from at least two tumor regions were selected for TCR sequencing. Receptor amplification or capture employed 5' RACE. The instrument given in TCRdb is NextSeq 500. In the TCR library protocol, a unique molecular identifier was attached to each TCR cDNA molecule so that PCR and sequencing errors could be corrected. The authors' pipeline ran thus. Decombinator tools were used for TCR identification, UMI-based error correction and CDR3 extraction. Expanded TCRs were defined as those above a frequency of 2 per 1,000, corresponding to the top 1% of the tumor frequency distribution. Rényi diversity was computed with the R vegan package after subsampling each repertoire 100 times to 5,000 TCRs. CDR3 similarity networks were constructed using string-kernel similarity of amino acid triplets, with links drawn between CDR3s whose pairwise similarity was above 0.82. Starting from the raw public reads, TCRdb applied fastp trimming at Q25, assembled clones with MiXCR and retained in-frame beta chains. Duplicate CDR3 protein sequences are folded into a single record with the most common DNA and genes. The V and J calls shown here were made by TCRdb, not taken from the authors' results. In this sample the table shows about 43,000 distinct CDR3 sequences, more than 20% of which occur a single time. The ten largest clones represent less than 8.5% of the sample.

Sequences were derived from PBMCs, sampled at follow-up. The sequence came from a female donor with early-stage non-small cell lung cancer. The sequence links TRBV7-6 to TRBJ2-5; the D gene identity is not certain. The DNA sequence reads TGTGCCAGCAGCTTAGTAGGGTTCCAAGAGACCCAGTACTTC. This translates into CASSLVGFQETQYF. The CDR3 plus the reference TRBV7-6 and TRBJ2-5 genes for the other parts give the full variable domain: GAGVSQSPRYKVTKRGQDVALRCDPISGHVSLYWYRQALGQGPEFLTYFNYEAQQDKSGLPNDRFSAERPEGSISTLTIQRTEQRDSAMYRCASSLVGFQETQYFGPGTRLLVL.